These T cell receptor beta chains were read from a single sample in a study of early T cells in non-severe SARS-CoV-2 infection. TCRdb fed the 5' RACE reads into MiXCR, producing one record per CDR3 protein. The sample carries 70,000 to 90,000 distinct CDR3 sequences, about a sixth recorded once. The sample comprised whole blood. These receptors all come from an adult who was a healthcare worker with PCR-confirmed SARS-CoV-2 infection or an uninfected control (not recorded which). CDR3s include the opening cysteine and the closing phenylalanine or tryptophan. The D gene is left open where the match is weak. Only part of the rows carry a size: once, few, many, or a class if the clone is expanded.

J gene: TRBJ2-4
D gene: NA
clone size: NA
CDR3 length: 14
V gene: TRBV20-1
CDR3 protein: CSAPEQWGKNIQYF
CDR3 DNA: TGCAGTGCTCCCGAACAGTGGGGCAAAAACATTCAGTACTTC

J gene: TRBJ1-1
D gene: NA
clone size: many
CDR3 length: 15
V gene: TRBV20-1
CDR3 protein: CSARESLTGRMSAFF
CDR3 DNA: TGCAGTGCTAGAGAGTCCCTAACAGGCCGGATGTCAGCTTTCTTT

J gene: TRBJ2-1
D gene: TRBD2
clone size: few
CDR3 length: 16
V gene: TRBV19
CDR3 protein: CASSIAGLAGTNEQFF
CDR3 DNA: TGTGCCAGTAGTATAGCGGGACTAGCGGGAACCAATGAGCAGTTCTTC

J gene: TRBJ1-2
D gene: TRBD1
clone size: few
CDR3 length: 14
V gene: TRBV30
CDR3 protein: CAWSPGQGTYGYTF
CDR3 DNA: TGTGCCTGGAGTCCCGGACAGGGTACCTATGGCTACACCTTC

J gene: TRBJ2-7
D gene: TRBD1
clone size: NA
CDR3 length: 17
V gene: TRBV28
CDR3 protein: CASSSVRDVQGTYEQYF
CDR3 DNA: TGTGCCAGCAGTTCCGTACGAGATGTACAGGGGACCTACGAGCAGTACTTC

J gene: TRBJ2-3
D gene: NA
clone size: few
CDR3 length: 13
V gene: TRBV6-1
CDR3 protein: CASRKGSTDTQYF
CDR3 DNA: TGTGCCAGCAGGAAGGGAAGCACAGATACGCAGTATTTT

J gene: TRBJ1-2
D gene: NA
clone size: NA
CDR3 length: 15
V gene: TRBV29-1
CDR3 protein: CSVEEGQGRGYGYTF
CDR3 DNA: TGCAGCGTTGAAGAGGGGCAGGGCAGGGGCTATGGCTACACCTTC

J gene: TRBJ2-4
D gene: NA
clone size: NA
CDR3 length: 17
V gene: TRBV23-1
CDR3 protein: CASSQSYALPGKNIQYF
CDR3 DNA: TGCGCCAGCAGTCAATCATATGCCTTGCCGGGCAAAAACATTCAGTACTTC

J gene: TRBJ1-2
D gene: NA
clone size: NA
CDR3 length: 14
V gene: TRBV6-5
CDR3 protein: CASRRDSLFTGYTF
CDR3 DNA: TGTGCCAGCAGACGCGACAGTTTATTCACTGGCTACACCTTC

J gene: TRBJ2-2
D gene: NA
clone size: few
CDR3 length: 13
V gene: TRBV28
CDR3 protein: CASSPPKPGELFF
CDR3 DNA: TGTGCCAGCAGCCCCCCGAAGCCCGGGGAGCTGTTTTTT

J gene: TRBJ1-1
D gene: TRBD1
clone size: NA
CDR3 length: 13
V gene: TRBV7-9
CDR3 protein: CASSYRQGLEAFF
CDR3 DNA: TGTGCCAGCAGTTATAGACAGGGCCTAGAGGCTTTCTTT

J gene: TRBJ2-7
D gene: NA
clone size: many
CDR3 length: 11
V gene: TRBV20-1
CDR3 protein: CSARASYEQYF
CDR3 DNA: TGCAGTGCTAGGGCCTCCTACGAGCAGTACTTC

J gene: TRBJ2-1
D gene: NA
clone size: few
CDR3 length: 13
V gene: TRBV7-2
CDR3 protein: CASSTRQGHEQFF
CDR3 DNA: TGTGCCAGCAGCACGAGGCAGGGGCATGAGCAGTTCTTC

J gene: TRBJ2-3
D gene: TRBD2
clone size: many
CDR3 length: 16
V gene: TRBV7-2
CDR3 protein: CASSSKREARTDTQYF
CDR3 DNA: TGTGCCAGCAGCTCGAAGCGGGAGGCTAGGACAGATACGCAGTATTTT

J gene: TRBJ2-4
D gene: NA
clone size: NA
CDR3 length: 14
V gene: TRBV30
CDR3 protein: CAWNREGAKNIQYF
CDR3 DNA: TGTGCCTGGAACCGAGAGGGAGCCAAAAACATTCAGTACTTC

J gene: TRBJ2-7
D gene: NA
clone size: NA
CDR3 length: 13
V gene: TRBV13
CDR3 protein: CASSPETSYEQYF
CDR3 DNA: TGTGCCAGCAGCCCGGAGACCTCCTACGAGCAGTACTTC

J gene: TRBJ2-1
D gene: NA
clone size: few
CDR3 length: 14
V gene: TRBV5-1
CDR3 protein: CASSFRHSYNEQFF
CDR3 DNA: TGCGCCAGCAGCTTTCGACACTCCTACAATGAGCAGTTCTTC

J gene: TRBJ2-5
D gene: TRBD2
clone size: NA
CDR3 length: 13
V gene: TRBV20-1
CDR3 protein: CSAPPSGEETQYF
CDR3 DNA: TGCAGTGCCCCCCCTAGCGGGGAGGAGACCCAGTACTTC

J gene: TRBJ2-5
D gene: NA
clone size: NA
CDR3 length: 15
V gene: TRBV7-2
CDR3 protein: CASSQSGNRGETQYF
CDR3 DNA: TGTGCCAGCAGTCAATCAGGGAATAGGGGAGAGACCCAGTACTTC

J gene: TRBJ2-7
D gene: NA
clone size: NA
CDR3 length: 13
V gene: TRBV7-2
CDR3 protein: CASSPGQFYEQYF
CDR3 DNA: TGTGCCAGCAGCCCTGGACAGTTCTACGAGCAGTACTTC

J gene: TRBJ2-4
D gene: TRBD2
clone size: many
CDR3 length: 15
V gene: TRBV12-3/TRBV12-4
CDR3 protein: CASSFGWEGENIQYF
CDR3 DNA: TGTGCCAGCAGTTTCGGGTGGGAGGGCGAAAACATTCAGTACTTC

J gene: TRBJ2-5
D gene: NA
clone size: NA
CDR3 length: 14
V gene: TRBV7-9
CDR3 protein: CASSPSPERETQYF
CDR3 DNA: TGTGCCAGCAGCCCCTCCCCCGAGCGGGAGACCCAGTACTTC

J gene: TRBJ2-5
D gene: NA
clone size: NA
CDR3 length: 14
V gene: TRBV6-5
CDR3 protein: CASSYSSSSETQYF
CDR3 DNA: TGTGCCAGCAGTTACTCGAGTTCTTCGGAGACCCAGTACTTC

J gene: TRBJ2-5
D gene: TRBD2
clone size: NA
CDR3 length: 16
V gene: TRBV6-1
CDR3 protein: CASSGRLAGVQETQYF
CDR3 DNA: TGTGCCAGCAGTGGTCGACTAGCGGGGGTCCAAGAGACCCAGTACTTC

J gene: TRBJ1-3
D gene: NA
clone size: few
CDR3 length: 13
V gene: TRBV29-1
CDR3 protein: CSVIGLSGNTIYF
CDR3 DNA: TGCAGCGTTATAGGGCTCTCTGGAAACACCATATATTTT

J gene: TRBJ2-7
D gene: TRBD1
clone size: NA
CDR3 length: 14
V gene: TRBV5-1
CDR3 protein: CASSLGTGGREQYF
CDR3 DNA: TGCGCCAGCAGCTTGGGGACAGGGGGACGCGAGCAGTACTTC

J gene: TRBJ2-3
D gene: TRBD2
clone size: few
CDR3 length: 14
V gene: TRBV6-1
CDR3 protein: CASSQGLGGDTQYF
CDR3 DNA: TGTGCCAGCAGTCAGGGACTAGGAGGAGATACGCAGTATTTT

J gene: TRBJ2-1
D gene: TRBD2
clone size: many
CDR3 length: 17
V gene: TRBV6-5
CDR3 protein: CASSPLAGWISSNEQFF
CDR3 DNA: TGTGCCAGCAGTCCCCTAGCGGGATGGATTAGTAGTAATGAGCAGTTCTTC

J gene: TRBJ1-1
D gene: NA
clone size: NA
CDR3 length: 11
V gene: TRBV2
CDR3 protein: CASSDRNEAFF
CDR3 DNA: TGTGCCAGCAGTGATAGAAATGAAGCTTTCTTT

J gene: TRBJ2-2
D gene: NA
clone size: NA
CDR3 length: 13
V gene: TRBV20-1
CDR3 protein: CSAPDKLDGELFF
CDR3 DNA: TGCAGTGCGCCCGACAAGTTGGACGGGGAGCTGTTTTTT

J gene: TRBJ2-3
D gene: NA
clone size: few
CDR3 length: 15
V gene: TRBV7-2
CDR3 protein: CASSVGVISTDTQYF
CDR3 DNA: TGTGCCAGCAGCGTTGGGGTGATTAGCACAGATACGCAGTATTTT

J gene: TRBJ2-5
D gene: NA
clone size: many
CDR3 length: 14
V gene: TRBV28
CDR3 protein: CASSLAEYQETQYF
CDR3 DNA: TGTGCCAGCTCCCTGGCAGAGTACCAAGAGACCCAGTACTTC

J gene: TRBJ2-5
D gene: NA
clone size: few
CDR3 length: 14
V gene: TRBV10-2
CDR3 protein: CASSEFRAQETQYF
CDR3 DNA: TGCGCCAGCAGTGAGTTCAGGGCCCAAGAGACCCAGTACTTC

J gene: TRBJ1-3
D gene: NA
clone size: NA
CDR3 length: 15
V gene: TRBV7-6
CDR3 protein: CASSRGSGSGNTIYF
CDR3 DNA: TGTGCCAGCAGCCGGGGGTCGGGGAGTGGAAACACCATATATTTT

J gene: TRBJ2-1
D gene: NA
clone size: NA
CDR3 length: 13
V gene: TRBV5-6
CDR3 protein: CASSWGQSNEQFF
CDR3 DNA: TGTGCCAGCAGCTGGGGGCAAAGCAATGAGCAGTTCTTC

J gene: TRBJ2-3
D gene: NA
clone size: NA
CDR3 length: 13
V gene: TRBV24-1
CDR3 protein: CATSGRISATQYF
CDR3 DNA: TGTGCCACCAGTGGTCGGATATCCGCTACGCAGTATTTT

J gene: TRBJ2-1
D gene: TRBD2
clone size: NA
CDR3 length: 15
V gene: TRBV9
CDR3 protein: CASRVRGSSYNEQFF
CDR3 DNA: TGTGCCAGCAGGGTTCGCGGGAGTTCCTACAATGAGCAGTTCTTC

J gene: TRBJ2-7
D gene: NA
clone size: few
CDR3 length: 11
V gene: TRBV19
CDR3 protein: CASSSGSEQYF
CDR3 DNA: TGTGCCAGTAGTTCCGGGAGCGAGCAGTACTTC

J gene: TRBJ2-2
D gene: NA
clone size: few
CDR3 length: 20
V gene: TRBV5-1
CDR3 protein: CASSLNPSPPVYEHTGELFF
CDR3 DNA: TGCGCCAGCAGCCTGAACCCGAGCCCCCCGGTGTACGAACACACCGGGGAGCTGTTTTTT

J gene: TRBJ2-1
D gene: NA
clone size: few
CDR3 length: 13
V gene: TRBV5-6
CDR3 protein: CASSLLAGFEQFF
CDR3 DNA: TGTGCCAGCAGCCTTTTGGCGGGGTTTGAGCAGTTCTTC

J gene: TRBJ2-3
D gene: NA
clone size: NA
CDR3 length: 18
V gene: TRBV5-1
CDR3 protein: CASSLAGGWGAPTDTQYF
CDR3 DNA: TGCGCCAGCAGCTTGGCCGGGGGCTGGGGGGCCCCCACAGATACGCAGTATTTT

J gene: TRBJ1-5
D gene: TRBD1
clone size: many
CDR3 length: 14
V gene: TRBV27
CDR3 protein: CASGRQGPRGTQHF
CDR3 DNA: TGTGCCAGCGGGAGACAGGGCCCAAGGGGGACCCAGCATTTT

J gene: TRBJ2-3
D gene: NA
clone size: NA
CDR3 length: 16
V gene: TRBV29-1
CDR3 protein: CSVTDGDWRSTDTQYF
CDR3 DNA: TGCAGCGTTACTGACGGGGATTGGCGTAGCACAGATACGCAGTATTTT

J gene: TRBJ2-1
D gene: NA
clone size: many
CDR3 length: 11
V gene: TRBV2
CDR3 protein: CASSTYNEQFF
CDR3 DNA: TGTGCCAGCAGTACCTACAATGAGCAGTTCTTC

J gene: TRBJ2-5
D gene: TRBD2
clone size: NA
CDR3 length: 16
V gene: TRBV5-6
CDR3 protein: CASRELGLAGKETQYF
CDR3 DNA: TGTGCCAGCCGAGAACTAGGACTAGCGGGGAAAGAGACCCAGTACTTC

J gene: TRBJ2-2
D gene: TRBD2
clone size: few
CDR3 length: 16
V gene: TRBV7-9
CDR3 protein: CASSPGTSGWTGELFF
CDR3 DNA: TGTGCCAGCAGCCCGGGGACTAGCGGTTGGACCGGGGAGCTGTTTTTT

J gene: TRBJ2-5
D gene: NA
clone size: many
CDR3 length: 14
V gene: TRBV20-1
CDR3 protein: CSASPTAGEKTQYF
CDR3 DNA: TGCAGTGCTAGTCCCACGGCAGGGGAAAAGACCCAGTACTTC

J gene: TRBJ1-1
D gene: NA
clone size: NA
CDR3 length: 15
V gene: TRBV6-1
CDR3 protein: CASSDGGDPRTEAFF
CDR3 DNA: TGTGCCAGCAGTGATGGAGGGGACCCTCGGACTGAAGCTTTCTTT

J gene: TRBJ2-1
D gene: NA
clone size: many
CDR3 length: 10
V gene: TRBV20-1
CDR3 protein: CSASVNEQFF
CDR3 DNA: TGCAGTGCTAGTGTAAATGAGCAGTTCTTC

J gene: TRBJ2-7
D gene: TRBD2
clone size: many
CDR3 length: 15
V gene: TRBV27
CDR3 protein: CASSTQSGSYYEQYF
CDR3 DNA: TGTGCCAGCAGTACCCAGAGCGGGAGTTACTACGAGCAGTACTTC

J gene: TRBJ2-3
D gene: TRBD1
clone size: NA
CDR3 length: 15
V gene: TRBV29-1
CDR3 protein: CSVGGTGEFTDTQYF
CDR3 DNA: TGCAGCGTTGGCGGGACAGGAGAGTTCACAGATACGCAGTATTTT

J gene: TRBJ1-1
D gene: NA
clone size: many
CDR3 length: 16
V gene: TRBV6-5
CDR3 protein: CASSYLSEGGKTEAFF
CDR3 DNA: TGTGCCAGCAGTTACTTGAGTGAGGGAGGTAAGACTGAAGCTTTCTTT

J gene: TRBJ2-3
D gene: TRBD1
clone size: few
CDR3 length: 16
V gene: TRBV5-1
CDR3 protein: CASSLPLGQGADTQYF
CDR3 DNA: TGCGCCAGCAGCTTGCCCTTGGGACAGGGGGCAGATACGCAGTATTTT

J gene: TRBJ1-1
D gene: NA
clone size: NA
CDR3 length: 13
V gene: TRBV29-1
CDR3 protein: CSAARWLNTEAFF
CDR3 DNA: TGCAGCGCCGCGAGGTGGTTGAACACTGAAGCTTTCTTT

J gene: TRBJ2-1
D gene: TRBD2
clone size: NA
CDR3 length: 18
V gene: TRBV12-3/TRBV12-4
CDR3 protein: CASSLGLAGLSSYNEQFF
CDR3 DNA: TGTGCCAGCAGTCTCGGACTAGCGGGCTTAAGCTCCTACAATGAGCAGTTCTTC